In this sample, the clone carrying this T cell receptor (beta chain) turned up a few times. Antigen unknown. Molecular barcoding with unique molecular identifiers was used for the TCRbeta library. MiXCR, run by TCRdb on the PCR reads, gives a single entry per CDR3 protein. Among 250,000 to 400,000 distinct CDR3 sequences listed, approximately 23% were seen once. The data were obtained in a study of T-cell reconstitution after alpha-beta-depleted transplantation in children. Study findings and constraints: One year post-transplant, T-cell counts and diversity were largely derived from T cells produced anew. The study traced high day-60 TCRbeta diversity in some patients to surviving recipient T cells and thymic progenitors. Two months or so post-transplant, alpha-beta T cells reportedly derived from several hundred expanded graft clones.

V gave up 6 bases and J gave up 6 bases; unmatched junction bases: 8. Germline V CDR1 and CDR2: MNHEY, SMNVEV (reference sequence). CDR3 size: 15 residues. The origin of this receptor is a male patient younger than 18 who had a stem cell transplant for acute lymphoblastic leukemia, so the T cells may come from the graft donor. Sequencing used PBMCs, mostly from graft donor cells, obtained 180 days after TCRalphabeta/CD19-depleted stem cell transplant. The chain links TRBV27 to TRBJ2-7; 13 positions match TRBD2. The CDR3 here is CASRGLAGRGGEQYF. As DNA, the CDR3 is TGTGCCAGCAGGGGACTAGCGGGAAGAGGCGGCGAGCAGTACTTC.